These T cell receptor beta chains were read from a single sample in a study of blood T cell repertoires in COVID-19. Profiled with immunoSEQ multiplex PCR; TCRdb holds only in-frame clones, not every one. The sample includes a few hundred thousand clones, roughly 82% seen only once; the top ten take roughly 1.4%. Sample: peripheral blood. Receptors were obtained from a woman aged 40 to 50 who had recovered from COVID-19. Both conserved end residues are part of each CDR3. D genes are given only for firm matches. Clone size is not always given. Where it is, it says once, few, many or a class for expanded clones.

V gene: TRBV29-1; D gene: -; clone size: -; J gene: TRBJ2-1; CDR3 protein: CSVVPPISEAYNEQFF; CDR3 DNA: TGCAGCGTTGTGCCCCCCATATCGGAAGCGTACAATGAGCAGTTCTTC
V gene: TRBV18; D gene: -; clone size: -; J gene: TRBJ1-4; CDR3 protein: CASSPREGEKLFF; CDR3 DNA: TGTGCCAGCTCACCACGGGAGGGTGAAAAACTGTTTTTT
V gene: TRBV7-2; D gene: -; clone size: -; J gene: TRBJ2-3; CDR3 protein: CASSLAGAASTDTQYF; CDR3 DNA: TGTGCCAGCAGCCTGGCGGGGGCAGCTAGCACAGATACGCAGTATTTT
V gene: TRBV5-1; D gene: TRBD1; clone size: once; J gene: TRBJ1-1; CDR3 protein: CASSLDRETEAFF; CDR3 DNA: TGCGCCAGCAGCTTAGACAGGGAAACTGAAGCTTTCTTT
V gene: TRBV7-9; D gene: -; clone size: -; J gene: TRBJ2-3; CDR3 protein: CASSLTSESHTQYF; CDR3 DNA: TGTGCCAGCAGCTTAACCAGCGAAAGTCATACGCAGTATTTT
V gene: TRBV28; D gene: -; clone size: -; J gene: TRBJ2-2; CDR3 protein: CASNGQSLTGELFF; CDR3 DNA: TGTGCCAGCAACGGACAGAGTCTCACCGGGGAGCTGTTTTTT
V gene: TRBV7-2; D gene: -; clone size: -; J gene: TRBJ1-4; CDR3 protein: CASSPASFNEKLFF; CDR3 DNA: TGTGCCAGCAGCCCCGCGAGCTTTAATGAAAAACTGTTTTTT
V gene: TRBV4-3; D gene: TRBD1; clone size: -; J gene: TRBJ1-2; CDR3 protein: CASSQGQGTVRNYGYTF; CDR3 DNA: TGCGCCAGCAGCCAGGGACAGGGGACAGTTCGCAACTATGGCTACACCTTC
V gene: TRBV3-1/TRBV3-2; D gene: TRBD1; clone size: -; J gene: TRBJ2-7; CDR3 protein: CASSQLRDRVDEQYF; CDR3 DNA: TGTGCCAGCAGCCAACTACGGGACAGGGTCGACGAGCAGTACTTC
V gene: TRBV5-1; D gene: -; clone size: few; J gene: TRBJ1-4; CDR3 protein: CASSPGLARTNEKLFF; CDR3 DNA: TGCGCCAGCAGCCCGGGACTAGCTAGAACTAATGAAAAACTGTTTTTT